This entry lists 29 T cell receptor beta chains sequenced from one sample in a study of blood T cell repertoires in COVID-19. Clones were sequenced by immunoSEQ multiplex PCR, and TCRdb holds only the in-frame ones, with some missing. The table has some 220,000 clones, roughly 84% seen once; the top ten hold about 3%. The sequenced sample was peripheral blood. The receptors were sampled from a man between 50 and 59 years old who had recovered from COVID-19.

The J gene is TRBJ2-3, the V gene TRBV5-1; 7 nucleotides align to TRBD2. Trimming removed 9 bases from V and 0 bases from J; junction bases left unmatched: 7. The CDR3 is 14 amino acids. Germline V gene data show CDR1 as SGHRS and CDR2 as YFSETQ. In nucleotides, the CDR3 is TGCGCCACCCATGGGGGGGAAAGCACAGATACGCAGTATTTT. Translated: CATHGGESTDTQYF.

V gene TRBV7-6 combines with J gene TRBJ2-1, with D tentatively TRBD2 (6 bases). Germline CDR1 and CDR2: SGHVS and FNYEAQ. The CDR3 consists of 15 residues. Trimming left V 1 base short and J 4 bases short, with 11 bases between. Written as DNA, the CDR3 is TGTGCCAGCAGCTTAGTGGGAGGAAGTTACAATGAGCAGTTCTTC. Protein sequence: CASSLVGGSYNEQFF.

V is TRBV29-1 and J is TRBJ2-1; the D is unclear. Germline V lookup: CDR1 SQVTM, CDR2 ANQGSEA. V lost 7 bases and J 4 bases, leaving 8 bases between the germline ends. This CDR3 has 11 residues. The CDR3 sequence is CSGSMYNEQFF. The CDR3 DNA follows: TGCAGCGGGAGTATGTACAATGAGCAGTTCTTC.

This sequence joins TRBV27 and TRBJ1-1, with TRBD1 identical over 9 bases. Germline CDR1 is MNHEY and CDR2 is SMNVEV (reference sequence). V was clipped by 6 bases and J by 1 base; unmatched bases: 0. CDR3 length: 13 amino acids. CDR3 region: CASRDRGNTEAFF. CDR3 sequence (DNA): TGTGCCAGCAGGGACAGGGGGAACACTGAAGCTTTCTTT.

The chain joins TRBV6-5 to TRBJ2-3, with D unresolved. The ends were cut back, 0 bases at V and 6 bases at J, with 13 bases in the middle. The CDR3 has 15 residues. Germline V gene lookup returns CDR1 MNHEY and CDR2 SVGAGI. The CDR3 sequence: CASSYSMYSRDTQYF. The CDR3 DNA reads as TGTGCCAGCAGTTACTCGATGTACTCTCGGGATACGCAGTATTTT.

This clone was recorded only once. The gene calls are TRBV27 and TRBJ1-1; 7 nucleotides line up with TRBD1. V dropped 3 bases and J dropped 5; count of bases not matched to a gene: 9. The CDR3 runs to 15 residues. Germline values: CDR1 MNHEY, CDR2 SMNVEV (reference sequence). CDR3: CASSFRRGRGTEAFF. DNA of the CDR3: TGTGCCAGCAGTTTTAGGAGGGGGCGAGGGACTGAAGCTTTCTTT.

The V call is TRBV2, the J call TRBJ1-6; the match to TRBD1 covers 8 bases. This CDR3 is 13 amino acids long. The germline gives CDR1 SNHLY, CDR2 FYNNEI. V shed 5 bases and J 9 bases; nucleotides not matched to a gene: 3. The CDR3 reads CASSTGGSSPLHF. The CDR3 region has the DNA TGTGCCAGCAGTACAGGGGGTAGTTCACCCCTCCACTTT.

This clone was observed a single time. The V gene is TRBV7-8, the J gene TRBJ1-4; perhaps TRBD1 as D (6 bases). The CDR3 has 14 residues. Deletions cut 3 bases from V and 7 bases from J, with 12 bases between. Germline-derived CDR1 and CDR2 are SGHVS and FQNEAQ. As DNA, the CDR3 is TGTGCCAGCAGCTTGACAGGAGTTGCTGAAAAACTGTTTTTT. Its translation is CASSLTGVAEKLFF.

The chain employs TRBV10-3 and TRBJ1-1; D is uncertain. This CDR3 spans 15 amino acids. The ends were cut back, 2 bases at V and 2 bases at J, with 12 bases in the middle. CDR1 ENHRY and CDR2 SYGVKD come from the germline V gene. The CDR3 here is CAISEEPRVNTEAFF. The CDR3 nucleotides are TGTGCCATCAGTGAGGAACCGCGGGTCAACACTGAAGCTTTCTTT.

The gene calls are TRBV7-9 and TRBJ2-5, with TRBD1 identical over 12 bases. Germline trimming cut 5 bases from V and 5 bases from J; bases unmatched to any gene: 6. The germline V gene has CDR1 SEHNR and CDR2 FQNEAQ (reference sequence). The CDR3 has 15 amino acids. The CDR3 nucleotides are TGTGCCAGCAGCACCTGGGACAGGGGGCTGGAGACCCAGTACTTC. It yields the protein CASSTWDRGLETQYF.

The genes are TRBV28 and TRBJ2-7; 7 positions match TRBD1. Trimming took 2 bases from V and 4 from J; bases not matched to a gene: 2. CDR1 is MDHEN and CDR2 is SYDVKM in the germline V gene. The CDR3 spans 13 residues. The CDR3 is CASSLGGQYEQYF. In DNA form, the CDR3 reads TGTGCCAGCAGTTTAGGGGGACAGTACGAGCAGTACTTC.

This clone was seen only a few times. The V gene is TRBV6-2 or TRBV6-3, the J gene TRBJ2-5, with 15 bases that match TRBD2. With V trimmed by 5 bases and J by 1 base, 2 bases remained unmatched. Looked up from germline, CDR1 is MNHEY and CDR2 is SVGEGT. The CDR3 is 16 residues long. The CDR3 DNA is TGTGCCAGCAGTGGGACTAGCGGGAGGATCCAAGAGACCCAGTACTTC. Translating gives CASSGTSGRIQETQYF.

This sequence joins TRBV28 and TRBJ1-5, with D possibly TRBD1 on 6 matching bases. This CDR3 contains 15 residues. The V gene lost 5 bases and the J gene lost 3 bases, with 14 bases spanning the gap. Germline V CDR1 and CDR2: MDHEN, SYDVKM. The CDR3 region has the DNA TGTGCCAGCAGTGGGGGGGACACTCTCAATCAGCCCCAGCATTTT. It codes for CASSGGDTLNQPQHF.

The V call is TRBV7-2, the J call TRBJ2-7; D is possibly TRBD2 (6 bases). The CDR3 consists of 15 residues. Trimming took off 8 bases at V and 6 bases at J, with 23 bases between the two ends. The germline gives CDR1 SGHTA, CDR2 FQGNSA. DNA for the CDR3: TGTGCCAGCGGCCTCGCGGCCGGGGGTCCCTTCGAGCAGTACTTC. It translates to CASGLAAGGPFEQYF.

The gene calls are TRBV6-5 and TRBJ1-4, with D possibly being TRBD1 (6 bases). The ends were cut back, 5 bases at V and 8 bases at J, with 15 bases in the middle. CDR1 and CDR2 (germline): MNHEY, SVGAGI. CDR3 size: 14 residues. The CDR3, as DNA: TGTGCCAGCAGTCTACAGGGTGCCAGGGAAAAACTGTTTTTT. Encoded protein: CASSLQGAREKLFF.

The rearrangement joins TRBV9 to TRBJ2-3, with 10 bases lining up with TRBD2. The CDR3 extends over 18 amino acids. V lost 0 bases to trimming and J lost 4 bases; unmatched junction nucleotides: 11. CDR1 SGDLS and CDR2 YYNGEE come from the germline V gene. CDR3 in DNA: TGTGCCAGCAGCGTAGCGGGACTAGCGACCCAGGGAGCAGATACGCAGTATTTT. Translation gives CASSVAGLATQGADTQYF.

The chain employs TRBV6-6 and TRBJ2-6; D might be TRBD2 (6 bases). V was shortened by 8 bases and J by 0 bases, with 11 bases between the two germline ends. The CDR3 is 15 residues long. Looked up from germline, CDR1 is MNHNY and CDR2 is SVGAGI (reference sequence). CDR3 DNA: TGTGCCAGCGTCACGGAGGGCTCTGGGGCCAACGTCCTGACTTTC. Residues: CASVTEGSGANVLTF.

The chain couples TRBV7-9 to TRBJ2-7, with 8 bases matching TRBD1. V shed 4 bases, J shed 4 bases, and the junction held 3 bases outside the gene matches. CDR1 and CDR2 (germline): SEHNR, FQNEAQ (reference sequence). The CDR3 consists of 13 residues. This chain's CDR3 is CASSSTGGYEQYF. In DNA form, the CDR3 reads TGTGCCAGCAGCTCCACAGGGGGGTACGAGCAGTACTTC.

The chain has TRBV7-2 and TRBJ2-7, with TRBD2 matching 7 bases. From germline, CDR1 is SGHTA and CDR2 FQGNSA. Trimming removed 3 bases from V and 0 bases from J; junction bases left unmatched: 5. The CDR3 is 15 amino acids. CDR3 bases: TGTGCCAGCAGCTTCTCAAGCGGGACCTCCTACGAGCAGTACTTC. Protein: CASSFSSGTSYEQYF.

V is TRBV27 and J is TRBJ2-3; D is perhaps TRBD2 (6 bases). In germline, CDR1 is MNHEY, CDR2 SMNVEV (reference sequence). This CDR3 has 16 amino acids. V lost 3 bases to trimming and J lost 3 bases, with 16 bases between them. CDR3 sequence: CASSFFAGFRTDTQYF. As DNA, the CDR3 is TGTGCCAGCAGTTTTTTTGCGGGATTCAGGACAGATACGCAGTATTTT.

The CDR3: CASSQDWAGGANEQFF. The CDR3 DNA is TGTGCCAGCAGCCAAGACTGGGCGGGAGGCGCAAATGAGCAGTTCTTC. The V call is TRBV3-1 (or the pseudogene TRBV3-2), the J call TRBJ2-1; the match to TRBD2 covers 8 bases. The CDR3 covers 16 residues. Trimming cost V 0 bases and J 7 bases; bases outside gene matches: 8. Germline values: CDR1 LGHDT, CDR2 YNNKEL (reference sequence).

DNA of the CDR3: TGCGCCAGCAGCTCGACAGGGGGCGCTTACGGGGAGCTGTTTTTT. It specifies CASSSTGGAYGELFF. The chain recombines TRBV5-1 with TRBJ2-2; 10 bases line up with TRBD1. The germline V gene encodes CDR1 SGHRS and CDR2 YFSETQ. The ends lost 3 bases at V and 7 bases at J; junction bases unmatched: 6. CDR3 length: 15 amino acids.

V is TRBV21-1 and J is TRBJ1-5; TRBD1 is the table's D call, not checked against the DNA. TRBV21-1 is a pseudogene locus. The CDR3 spans 17 residues. CDR3 region: CASSKRTGGNNNQPQHF. Written as DNA, the CDR3 is TGTGCCAGCAGCAAGAGGACAGGGGGCAACAACAATCAGCCCCAGCATTTT.

The rearrangement links TRBV11-2 to TRBJ2-1; D is unclear. Trimming removed 3 bases at V and 15 bases at J, with 12 bases between. The CDR3 sequence is 11 residues long. In germline, CDR1 is SGHAT, CDR2 FQNNGV. In DNA form, the CDR3 reads TGTGCCAGCAGCTTGAGCCAGGTTTCGTTCTTC. It encodes CASSLSQVSFF.

The chain joins TRBV27 to TRBJ1-6; 9 bases are a match to TRBD1. Germline assignment: CDR1 MNHEY and CDR2 SMNVEV (reference sequence). With 5 bases clipped from V and 10 bases from J, the junction kept 6 bases outside the gene matches. The CDR3 is made up of 14 amino acids. DNA for the CDR3: TGTGCCAGCAGTACACAGGGGGCTGTATCACCCCTCCACTTT. Its protein product is CASSTQGAVSPLHF.

The rearrangement uses TRBV7-9 and TRBJ1-2; D is unclear. V lost 5 bases and J lost 5, with 18 bases in between. There are 15 residues in the CDR3. The germline V gene encodes CDR1 SEHNR and CDR2 FQNEAQ (reference sequence). In DNA, the CDR3 is TGTGCCAGCAGCCCCCGCACACGGGGAGGGTATGGCTACACCTTC. Translating gives CASSPRTRGGYGYTF.

V is TRBV5-8 and J is TRBJ2-3; the match to TRBD2 covers 8 bases. The CDR3 has 17 amino acids. Germline V gives CDR1 SGHTS, CDR2 YDEGEE. V shed 0 bases and J 6 bases; nucleotides not matched to a gene: 12. The DNA for the CDR3 is TGTGCCAGCAGCTTGGTTTTTGGCGGGGGGCGTGTCGATACGCAGTATTTT. The encoded protein is CASSLVFGGGRVDTQYF.

The chain combines TRBV5-1 with TRBJ2-1; the D gene is possibly TRBD2 (5 bases). The germline V and J ends were trimmed by 6 bases and 9 bases, with 28 bases remaining between them. Germline lookup yields CDR1 SGHRS and CDR2 YFSETQ. This CDR3 has 17 residues. The CDR3 bases are TGCGCCAGCACCACTGCCGGGGTGACGGCCGCCGCCGGTGAGCAGTTCTTC. Its protein product is CASTTAGVTAAAGEQFF. The full variable domain, with the rest looked up from reference TRBV5-1 and TRBJ2-1, is KAGVTQTPRYLIKTRGQQVTLSCSPISGHRSVSWYQQTPGQGLQFLFEYFSETQRNKGNFPGRFSGRQFSNSRSEMNVSTLELGDSALYLCASTTAGVTAAAGEQFFGPGTRLTVL.

The chain recombines TRBV21-1 with TRBJ2-2; TRBD2 was called by the table and not checked on the DNA. TRBV21-1 is an annotated pseudogene. This CDR3 region has 17 residues. CDR3 sequence reads: CASSKAPGGSSTGELFF. In nucleotides, the CDR3 is TGTGCCAGCAGCAAAGCTCCGGGCGGGAGTAGCACCGGGGAGCTGTTTTTT.